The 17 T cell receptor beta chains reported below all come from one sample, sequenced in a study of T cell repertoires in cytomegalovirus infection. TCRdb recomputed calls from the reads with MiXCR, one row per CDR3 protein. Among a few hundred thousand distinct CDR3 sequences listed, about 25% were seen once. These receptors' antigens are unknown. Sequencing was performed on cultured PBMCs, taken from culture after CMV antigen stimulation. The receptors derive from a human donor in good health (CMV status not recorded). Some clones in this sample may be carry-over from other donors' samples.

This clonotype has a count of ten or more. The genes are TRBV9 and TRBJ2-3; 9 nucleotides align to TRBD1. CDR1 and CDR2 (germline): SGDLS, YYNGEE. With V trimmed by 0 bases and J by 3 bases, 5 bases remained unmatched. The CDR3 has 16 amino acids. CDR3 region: CASSVATGGATDTQYF. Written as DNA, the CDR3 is TGTGCCAGCAGCGTAGCGACAGGGGGGGCGACAGATACGCAGTATTTT.

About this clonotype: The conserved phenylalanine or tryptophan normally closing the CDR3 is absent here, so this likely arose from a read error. CDR3 sequence reads: CASSLQVLGGSRTDTQYL. As DNA, the CDR3 is TGTGCCAGCAGCTTACAGGTCTTGGGCGGGAGTCGGACAGATACGCAGTATTTA. V is TRBV7-8 and J is TRBJ2-3; 7 bases agree with TRBD2. The CDR3 is made up of 18 amino acids. Germline CDR1 SGHVS, CDR2 FQNEAQ. Trimming took 2 bases from V and 3 from J; bases not matched to a gene: 14.

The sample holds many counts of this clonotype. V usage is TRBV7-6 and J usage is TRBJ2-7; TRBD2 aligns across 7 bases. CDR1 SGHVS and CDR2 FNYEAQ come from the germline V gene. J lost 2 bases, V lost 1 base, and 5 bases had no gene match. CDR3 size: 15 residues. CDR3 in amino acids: CASSLGGGLAYEQYF. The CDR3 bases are TGTGCCAGCAGCTTAGGGGGAGGACTAGCCTACGAGCAGTACTTC.

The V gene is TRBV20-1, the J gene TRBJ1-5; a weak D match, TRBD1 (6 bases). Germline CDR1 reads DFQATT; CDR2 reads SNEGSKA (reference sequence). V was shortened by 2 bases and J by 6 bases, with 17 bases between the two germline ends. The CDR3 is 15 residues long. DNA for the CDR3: TGCAGTGCTAGACGGGACACCGGGGGGGGTCAGCCCCAGCATTTT. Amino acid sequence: CSARRDTGGGQPQHF.

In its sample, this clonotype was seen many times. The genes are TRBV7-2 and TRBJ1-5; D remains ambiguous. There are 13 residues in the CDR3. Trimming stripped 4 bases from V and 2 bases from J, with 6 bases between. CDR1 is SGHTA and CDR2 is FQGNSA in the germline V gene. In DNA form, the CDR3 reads TGTGCCAGCAGCTCCCAGGGCAATCAGCCCCAGCATTTT. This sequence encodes CASSSQGNQPQHF.

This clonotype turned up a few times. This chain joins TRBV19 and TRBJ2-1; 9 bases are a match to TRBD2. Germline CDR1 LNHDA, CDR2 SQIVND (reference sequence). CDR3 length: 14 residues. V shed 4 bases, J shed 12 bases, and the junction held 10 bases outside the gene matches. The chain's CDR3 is CASSNHDQTSGQFF. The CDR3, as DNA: TGTGCCAGTAGTAACCACGACCAGACTAGCGGGCAGTTCTTC. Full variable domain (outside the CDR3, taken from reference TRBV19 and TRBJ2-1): DGGITQSPKYLFRKEGQNVTLSCEQNLNHDAMYWYRQDPGQGLRLIYYSQIVNDFQKGDIAEGYSVSREKKESFPLTVTSAQKNPTAFYLCASSNHDQTSGQFFGPGTRLTVL.

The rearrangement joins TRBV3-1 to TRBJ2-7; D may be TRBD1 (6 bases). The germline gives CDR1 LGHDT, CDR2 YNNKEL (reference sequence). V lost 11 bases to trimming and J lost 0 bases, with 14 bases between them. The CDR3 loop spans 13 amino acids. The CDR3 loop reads CASGVSGSYEQYF. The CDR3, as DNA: TGTGCCTCAGGGGTGAGCGGCTCCTACGAGCAGTACTTC.

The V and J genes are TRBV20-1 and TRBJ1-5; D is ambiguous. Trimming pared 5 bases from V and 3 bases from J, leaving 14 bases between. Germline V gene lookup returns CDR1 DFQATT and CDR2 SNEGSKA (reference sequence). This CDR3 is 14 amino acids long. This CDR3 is CSAREHSHNQPQHF. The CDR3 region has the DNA TGCAGTGCTCGGGAACATTCTCACAATCAGCCCCAGCATTTT.

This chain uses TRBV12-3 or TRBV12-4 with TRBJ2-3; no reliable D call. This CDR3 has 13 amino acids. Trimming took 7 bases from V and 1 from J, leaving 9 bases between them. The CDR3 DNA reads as TGTGCCAGCATACGGGCGCGCACAGATACGCAGTATTTT. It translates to CASIRARTDTQYF.

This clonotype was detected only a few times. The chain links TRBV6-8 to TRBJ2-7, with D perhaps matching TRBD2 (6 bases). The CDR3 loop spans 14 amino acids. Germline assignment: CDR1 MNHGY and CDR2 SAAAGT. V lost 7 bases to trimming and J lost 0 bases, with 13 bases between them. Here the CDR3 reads CASIAGSISYEQYV. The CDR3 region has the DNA TGTGCCAGCATCGCGGGGAGTATCTCCTACGAGCAGTACGTC.

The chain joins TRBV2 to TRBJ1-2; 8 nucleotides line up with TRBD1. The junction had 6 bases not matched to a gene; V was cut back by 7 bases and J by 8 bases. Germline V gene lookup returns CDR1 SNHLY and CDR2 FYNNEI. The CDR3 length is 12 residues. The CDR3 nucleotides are TGTGCCAGCACCCAGGGGGCGATGGGCTACACCTTC. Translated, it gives CASTQGAMGYTF.

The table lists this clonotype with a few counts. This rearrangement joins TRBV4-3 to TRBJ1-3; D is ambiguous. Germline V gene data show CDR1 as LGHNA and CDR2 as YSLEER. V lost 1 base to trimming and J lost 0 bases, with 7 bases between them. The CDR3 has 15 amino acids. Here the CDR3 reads CASSQGVHSGNTIYF. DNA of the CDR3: TGCGCCAGCAGCCAAGGGGTCCACTCTGGAAACACCATATATTTT.

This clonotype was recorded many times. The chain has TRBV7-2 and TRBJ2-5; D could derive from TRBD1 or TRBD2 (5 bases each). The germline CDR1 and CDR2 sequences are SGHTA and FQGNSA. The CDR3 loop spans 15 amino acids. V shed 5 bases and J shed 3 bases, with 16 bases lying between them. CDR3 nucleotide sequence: TGTGCCAGCAGCCCCGGGTCAGGGACGGAAGAGACCCAGTACTTC. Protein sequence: CASSPGSGTEETQYF.

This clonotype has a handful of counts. The CDR3 is CSASVADRGDVNYGYTF. CDR3 bases: TGCAGTGCTAGTGTGGCGGACAGGGGGGACGTTAACTATGGCTACACCTTC. The rearrangement uses TRBV20-1 and TRBJ1-2; TRBD1 aligns across 10 bases. The CDR3 runs to 17 residues. Trimming at V came to 3 bases and at J to 1 base, leaving 11 bases not matched to a gene. The V gene's germline CDR1 is DFQATT and CDR2 SNEGSKA (reference sequence).

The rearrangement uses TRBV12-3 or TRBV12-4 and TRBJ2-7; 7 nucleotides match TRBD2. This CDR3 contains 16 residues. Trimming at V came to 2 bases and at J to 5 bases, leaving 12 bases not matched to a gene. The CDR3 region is CASSLWEMAGVDEQYF. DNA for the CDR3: TGTGCCAGCAGTTTATGGGAGATGGCGGGAGTAGACGAGCAGTACTTC.

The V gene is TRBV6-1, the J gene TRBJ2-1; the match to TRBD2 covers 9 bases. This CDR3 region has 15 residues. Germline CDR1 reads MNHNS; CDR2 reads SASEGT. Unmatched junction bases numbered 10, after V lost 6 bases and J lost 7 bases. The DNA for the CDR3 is TGTGCCAGCAGCCTAGCGGGGAACCCCTTAAATGAGCAGTTCTTC. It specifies CASSLAGNPLNEQFF.

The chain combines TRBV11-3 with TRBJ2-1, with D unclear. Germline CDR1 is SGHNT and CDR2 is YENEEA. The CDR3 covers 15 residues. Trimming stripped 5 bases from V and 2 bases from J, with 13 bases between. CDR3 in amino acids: CASSLNLGAYNEQFF. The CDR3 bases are TGTGCCAGCAGCCTAAACCTTGGCGCCTACAATGAGCAGTTCTTC.